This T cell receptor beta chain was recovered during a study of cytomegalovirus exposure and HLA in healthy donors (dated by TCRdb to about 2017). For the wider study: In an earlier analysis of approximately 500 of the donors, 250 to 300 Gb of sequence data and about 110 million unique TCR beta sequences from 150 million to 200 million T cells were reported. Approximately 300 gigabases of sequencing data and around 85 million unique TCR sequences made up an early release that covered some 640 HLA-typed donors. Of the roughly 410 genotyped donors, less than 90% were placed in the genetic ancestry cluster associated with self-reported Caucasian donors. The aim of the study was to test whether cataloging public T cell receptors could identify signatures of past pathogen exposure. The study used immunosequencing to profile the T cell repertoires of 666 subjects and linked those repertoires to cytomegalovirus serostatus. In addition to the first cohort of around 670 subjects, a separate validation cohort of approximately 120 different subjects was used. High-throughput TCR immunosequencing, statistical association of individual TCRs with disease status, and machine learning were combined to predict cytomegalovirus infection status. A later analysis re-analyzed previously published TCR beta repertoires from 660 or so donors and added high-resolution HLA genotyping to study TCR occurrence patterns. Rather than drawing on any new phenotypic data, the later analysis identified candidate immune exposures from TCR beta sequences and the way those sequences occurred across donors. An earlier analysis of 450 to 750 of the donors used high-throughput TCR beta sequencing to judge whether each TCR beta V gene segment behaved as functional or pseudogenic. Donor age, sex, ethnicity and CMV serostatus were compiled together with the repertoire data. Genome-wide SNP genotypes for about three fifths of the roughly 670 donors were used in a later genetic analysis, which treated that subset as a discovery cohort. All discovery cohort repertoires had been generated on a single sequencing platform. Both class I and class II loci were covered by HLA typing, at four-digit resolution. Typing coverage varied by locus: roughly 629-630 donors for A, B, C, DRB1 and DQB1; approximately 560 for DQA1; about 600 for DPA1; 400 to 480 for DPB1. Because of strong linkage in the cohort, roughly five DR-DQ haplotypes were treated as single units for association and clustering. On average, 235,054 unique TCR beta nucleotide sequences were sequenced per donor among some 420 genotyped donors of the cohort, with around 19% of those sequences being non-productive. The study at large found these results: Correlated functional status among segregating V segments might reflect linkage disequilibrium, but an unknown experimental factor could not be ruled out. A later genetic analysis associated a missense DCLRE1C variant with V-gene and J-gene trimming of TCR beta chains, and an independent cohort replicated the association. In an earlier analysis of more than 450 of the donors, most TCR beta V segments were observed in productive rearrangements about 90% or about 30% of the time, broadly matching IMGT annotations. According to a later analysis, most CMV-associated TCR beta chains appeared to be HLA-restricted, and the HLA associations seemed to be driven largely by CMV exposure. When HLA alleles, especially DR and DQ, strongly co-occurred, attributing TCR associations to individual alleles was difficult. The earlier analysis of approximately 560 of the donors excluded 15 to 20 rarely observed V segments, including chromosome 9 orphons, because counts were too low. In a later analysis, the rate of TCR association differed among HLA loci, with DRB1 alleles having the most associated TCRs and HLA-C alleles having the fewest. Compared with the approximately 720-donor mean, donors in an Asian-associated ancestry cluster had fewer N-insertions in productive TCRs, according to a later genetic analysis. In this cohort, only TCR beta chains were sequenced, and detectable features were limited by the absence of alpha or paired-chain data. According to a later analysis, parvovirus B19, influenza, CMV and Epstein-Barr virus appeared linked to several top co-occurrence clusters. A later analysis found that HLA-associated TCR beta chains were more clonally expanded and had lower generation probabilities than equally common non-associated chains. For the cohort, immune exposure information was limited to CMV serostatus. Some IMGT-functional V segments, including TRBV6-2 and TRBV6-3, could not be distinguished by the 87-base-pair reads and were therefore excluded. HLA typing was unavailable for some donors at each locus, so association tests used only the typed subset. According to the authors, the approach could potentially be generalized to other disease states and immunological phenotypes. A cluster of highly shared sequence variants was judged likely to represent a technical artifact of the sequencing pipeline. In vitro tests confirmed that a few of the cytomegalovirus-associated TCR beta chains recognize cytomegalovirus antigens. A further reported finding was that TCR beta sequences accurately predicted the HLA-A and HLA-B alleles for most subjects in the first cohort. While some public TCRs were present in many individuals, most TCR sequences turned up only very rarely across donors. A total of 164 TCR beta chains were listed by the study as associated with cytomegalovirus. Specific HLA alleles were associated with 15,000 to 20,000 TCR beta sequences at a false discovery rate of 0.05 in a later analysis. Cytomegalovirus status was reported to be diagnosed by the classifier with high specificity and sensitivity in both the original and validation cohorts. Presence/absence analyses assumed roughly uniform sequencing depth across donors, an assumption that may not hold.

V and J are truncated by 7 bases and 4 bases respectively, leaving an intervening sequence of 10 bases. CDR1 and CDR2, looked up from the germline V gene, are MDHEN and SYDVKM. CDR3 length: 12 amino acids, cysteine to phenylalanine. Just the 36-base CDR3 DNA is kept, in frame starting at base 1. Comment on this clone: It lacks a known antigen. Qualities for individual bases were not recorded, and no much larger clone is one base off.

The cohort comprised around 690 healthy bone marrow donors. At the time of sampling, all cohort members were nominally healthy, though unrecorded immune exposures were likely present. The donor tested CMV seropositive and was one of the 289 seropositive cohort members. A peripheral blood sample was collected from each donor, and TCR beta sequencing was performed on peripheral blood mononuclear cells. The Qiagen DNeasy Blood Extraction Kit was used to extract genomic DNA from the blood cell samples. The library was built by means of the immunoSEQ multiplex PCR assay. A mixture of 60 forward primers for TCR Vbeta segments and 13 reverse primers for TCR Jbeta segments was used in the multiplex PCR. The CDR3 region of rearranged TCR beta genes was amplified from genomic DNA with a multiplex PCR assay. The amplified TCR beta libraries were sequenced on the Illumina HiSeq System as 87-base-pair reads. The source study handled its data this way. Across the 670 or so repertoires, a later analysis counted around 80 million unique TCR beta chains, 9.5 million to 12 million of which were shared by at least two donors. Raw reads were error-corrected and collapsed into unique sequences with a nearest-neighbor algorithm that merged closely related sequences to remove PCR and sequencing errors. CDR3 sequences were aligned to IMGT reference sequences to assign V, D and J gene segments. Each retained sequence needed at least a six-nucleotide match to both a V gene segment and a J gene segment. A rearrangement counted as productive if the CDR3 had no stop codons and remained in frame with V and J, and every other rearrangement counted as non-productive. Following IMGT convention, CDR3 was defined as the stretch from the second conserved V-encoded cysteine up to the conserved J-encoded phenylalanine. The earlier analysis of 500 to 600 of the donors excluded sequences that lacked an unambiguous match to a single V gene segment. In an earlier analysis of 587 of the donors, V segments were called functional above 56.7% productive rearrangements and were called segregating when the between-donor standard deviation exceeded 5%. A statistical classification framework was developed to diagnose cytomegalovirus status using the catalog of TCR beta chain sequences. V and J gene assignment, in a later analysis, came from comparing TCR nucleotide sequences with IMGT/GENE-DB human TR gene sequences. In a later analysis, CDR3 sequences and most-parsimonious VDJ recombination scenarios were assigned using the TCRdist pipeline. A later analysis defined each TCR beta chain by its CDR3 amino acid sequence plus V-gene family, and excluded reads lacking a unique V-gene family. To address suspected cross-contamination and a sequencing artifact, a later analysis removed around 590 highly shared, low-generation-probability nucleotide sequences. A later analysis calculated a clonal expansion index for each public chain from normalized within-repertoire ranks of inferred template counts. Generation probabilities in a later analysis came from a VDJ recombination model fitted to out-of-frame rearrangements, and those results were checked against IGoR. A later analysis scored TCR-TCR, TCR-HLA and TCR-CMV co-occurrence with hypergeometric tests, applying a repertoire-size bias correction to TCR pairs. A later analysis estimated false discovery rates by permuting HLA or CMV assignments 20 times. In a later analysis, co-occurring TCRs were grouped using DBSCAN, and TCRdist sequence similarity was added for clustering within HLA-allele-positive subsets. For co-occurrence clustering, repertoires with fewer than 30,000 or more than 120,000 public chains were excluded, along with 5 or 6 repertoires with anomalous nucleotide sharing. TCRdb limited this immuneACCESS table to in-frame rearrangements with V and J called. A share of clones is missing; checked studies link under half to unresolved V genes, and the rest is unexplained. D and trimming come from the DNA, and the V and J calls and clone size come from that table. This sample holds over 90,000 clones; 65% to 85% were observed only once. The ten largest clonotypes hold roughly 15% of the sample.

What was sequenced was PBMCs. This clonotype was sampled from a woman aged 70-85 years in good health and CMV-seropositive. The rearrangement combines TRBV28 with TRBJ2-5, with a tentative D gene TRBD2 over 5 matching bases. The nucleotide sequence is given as TGTGCCAGCACGGCAGCGGTAGAGACCCAGTACTTC. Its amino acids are CASTAAVETQYF.